The source of this T cell receptor (beta chain) is a study of shared clonotypes between healthy human individuals. A word on this clone: Its target is unknown.

The germline gives CDR1 SGHAT, CDR2 FQNNGV. The CDR3 has 15 residues. Trimming cost V 6 bases and J 5 bases, with 16 bases left between them. Genomic DNA belonging to each subset was distributed in equal measure over several immunoSEQ plates. Some clones are missing from TCRdb's copy, which holds only in-frame ones; the method was immunoSEQ multiplex PCR. The data contain 1.4 million to 1.5 million clones, roughly 96% of them singletons. Whole-study findings and limits: Among the subsets, naive ones generally showed larger estimated richness than memory ones. The diversity represented, both genetic and in exposure history, was limited by few donors. The sole specimen, blood, was sampled, and tissue repertoires likely differ.

Sequenced sample: naive CD4+ T cells sorted from blood. The subset denotes: CD45RA+ positively selected. This TCR was recovered from a man aged 30 to 39 in good health. J is TRBJ1-4 and V is TRBV11-2; a possible D gene is TRBD1 (6 bases). The CDR3 nucleotides read TGTGCCAGCAGTCGCGAAGGGGGGCGGAATGAAAAACTGTTTTTT. Its protein is CASSREGGRNEKLFF.